This T cell receptor (beta chain) was retrieved from a study of shared clonotypes between healthy human individuals. Produced via immunoSEQ multiplex PCR; TCRdb's table is partial and in-frame only. The table has around 1,100,000 clones, roughly 77% seen once; the top ten hold about 0.89%. Germline CDR1 is SGHDT and CDR2 is YYEEEE. The CDR3 sequence is 13 residues long. V was pared by 0 bases and J by 6 bases, with 7 bases between. The sample comprised memory CD4+ T cells from PBMCs. Subset of the sample: CD45RA-negative fraction. The receptor's source is a man younger than 30 in good health. Some clones in this sample may be carry-over from other donors' samples. The chain has TRBV5-6 and TRBJ2-1; unclear D gene. The DNA for the CDR3 is TGTGCCAGCAGCTTGGGAAGAGCCAATGAGCAGTTCTTC. It translates to CASSLGRANEQFF.